The 28 T cell receptor beta chains given below trace back to one sample, sequenced in a study of blood T cell repertoires in COVID-19. Sequencing used immunoSEQ multiplex PCR; TCRdb keeps in-frame clones, though not all of them. The sample has approximately 470,000 clones; approximately 85% are singletons. The material sequenced was peripheral blood. The receptors derive from a human donor in a cohort sampled during active COVID-19.

The rearrangement links TRBV7-2 to TRBJ2-3; 11 positions agree with TRBD2. Trimming cost V 7 bases and J 2 bases; bases outside gene matches: 5. This CDR3 has 15 amino acids. Germline V gene data show CDR1 as SGHTA and CDR2 as FQGNSA. CDR3 DNA: TGTGCCAGCAACCTGGGACTAGCGGCCACAGATACGCAGTATTTT. It is translated as CASNLGLAATDTQYF.

The V gene is TRBV6-1, the J gene TRBJ2-5; weak D call: TRBD2 (6 bases). Germline V gene lookup returns CDR1 MNHNS and CDR2 SASEGT. The CDR3 totals 15 residues. Trimming shortened V by 0 bases and J by 4 bases, and 12 bases separated the two germline ends. The CDR3 region is CASSEAGGVVETQYF. CDR3 bases: TGTGCCAGCAGTGAAGCCGGGGGAGTGGTAGAGACCCAGTACTTC.

The chain joins TRBV5-1 to TRBJ1-4; tentative D call: TRBD1 (6 bases). V was pared by 2 bases and J by 7 bases, with 15 bases between. Per germline, CDR1 SGHRS and CDR2 YFSETQ. This CDR3 has 15 amino acids. The CDR3 is CASSFLTGYGEKLFF. CDR3 DNA: TGCGCCAGCAGCTTCCTGACAGGATACGGTGAAAAACTGTTTTTT.

This chain uses TRBV7-2 with TRBJ1-5, with D tentatively TRBD1 (6 bases). The length of the CDR3 is 15 residues. V lost 4 bases and J lost 2, with 12 bases in between. Germline CDR1 SGHTA, CDR2 FQGNSA. CDR3 DNA: TGTGCCAGCAGCTGGACGGGACAAGGCAATCAGCCCCAGCATTTT. It translates to CASSWTGQGNQPQHF.

The chain recombines TRBV27 with TRBJ2-3; 7 bases are shared with TRBD1. The CDR3 length is 17 residues. Trimming cost V 5 bases and J 0 bases; bases outside gene matches: 11. Per germline, CDR1 MNHEY and CDR2 SMNVEV (reference sequence). The CDR3 is CASSPRDRGWSTDTQYF. The CDR3 DNA reads as TGTGCCAGCAGTCCACGGGACAGAGGGTGGAGCACAGATACGCAGTATTTT.

The rearrangement joins TRBV7-2 to TRBJ2-7; TRBD1 agrees at 7 bases. V dropped 5 bases and J dropped 4; count of bases not matched to a gene: 17. CDR1 and CDR2 (germline): SGHTA, FQGNSA. The CDR3 extends over 17 amino acids. The CDR3 bases are TGTGCCAGCAGCAGAGACAGGGAGCCCCCATGGTTGTACGAGCAGTACTTC. Encoded protein: CASSRDREPPWLYEQYF.

The chain is built from TRBV9 and TRBJ2-3; 9 nucleotides agree with TRBD1. The V and J ends lost 0 bases and 3 bases, in that order; junction bases with no gene match: 8. This CDR3 has 17 residues. Looked up from germline, CDR1 is SGDLS and CDR2 is YYNGEE. This chain's CDR3 is CASSVDPTGGGTDTQYF. In DNA form, the CDR3 reads TGTGCCAGCAGCGTAGACCCTACAGGGGGCGGAACAGATACGCAGTATTTT.

The CDR3 protein is CSVDRQDLMNTEAFF. The CDR3 DNA reads as TGCAGCGTCGACCGACAGGACTTAATGAACACTGAAGCTTTCTTT. The J gene is TRBJ1-1, the V gene TRBV29-1, with D possibly matching TRBD1 (6 bases). V shed 6 bases and J shed 0 bases, with 17 bases lying between them. The CDR3 length is 15 residues. Germline CDR1 reads SQVTM; CDR2 reads ANQGSEA.

The chain couples TRBV5-4 to TRBJ1-3, with D tentatively TRBD1 (6 bases). The germline V and J ends were trimmed by 4 bases and 1 base, with 15 bases remaining between them. Germline loops: CDR1 SGHNT, CDR2 YYREEE (reference sequence). The CDR3 is 16 residues long. The CDR3 nucleotides read TGTGCCAGCAGCACAAAGACAGGACTTTCTGGAAACACCATATATTTT. The encoded protein is CASSTKTGLSGNTIYF.

V and J are TRBV24-1 and TRBJ2-7, with D unresolved. The CDR3 length is 12 residues. Trimming removed 4 bases at V and 10 bases at J, with 13 bases between. The germline gives CDR1 KGHDR, CDR2 SFDVKD. The CDR3, as DNA: TGTGCCACCAGTGAGCTTACCGGTAGACAGTACTTC. The encoded protein is CATSELTGRQYF.

The V and J genes are TRBV5-6 and TRBJ1-6, with D uncertain. The CDR3 length is 13 residues. The V and J ends lost 1 base and 8 bases respectively, with 7 bases between them. From germline, CDR1 is SGHDT and CDR2 YYEEEE. The CDR3 coding sequence is TGTGCCAGCAGCTTGTCCAGATATTCACCCCTCCACTTT. It specifies CASSLSRYSPLHF.

The rearrangement uses TRBV5-8 and TRBJ2-7, with 8 bases matching TRBD2. Germline assignment: CDR1 SGHTS and CDR2 YDEGEE. This CDR3 is built from 17 residues. With V trimmed by 5 bases and J by 5 bases, 18 bases remained unmatched. The CDR3 DNA reads TGTGCCAGCAGGCTCAGGGTTCTAGCGGGTGACTGGCACGAGCAGTACTTC. Amino acids: CASRLRVLAGDWHEQYF.

The V call is TRBV5-3, the J call TRBJ2-7; D is uncertain. TRBV5-3 is an open reading frame, and its role is uncertain. This CDR3 is 12 amino acids long. Trimming shortened V by 2 bases and J by 4 bases, and 7 bases separated the two germline ends. Here the CDR3 DNA reads TGTGCCAGAAGCTTTAGTGATTACGAGCAGTACTTC. Residues: CARSFSDYEQYF.

The chain links TRBV5-1 to TRBJ2-2, with unresolved D. V lost 2 bases and J lost 1, with 6 bases in between. The CDR3 sequence is 14 residues long. Per the germline V gene, CDR1 is SGHRS and CDR2 is YFSETQ. Here the CDR3 reads CASSFSGNTGELFF. The CDR3 DNA is TGCGCCAGCAGCTTCTCAGGGAACACCGGGGAGCTGTTTTTT. The full variable domain, completed using reference TRBV5-1 and TRBJ2-2, is KAGVTQTPRYLIKTRGQQVTLSCSPISGHRSVSWYQQTPGQGLQFLFEYFSETQRNKGNFPGRFSGRQFSNSRSEMNVSTLELGDSALYLCASSFSGNTGELFFGEGSRLTVL.

This clone was picked up one time. The chain joins TRBV10-3 to TRBJ1-1; no definite D call. CDR1 and CDR2 from the germline V gene are ENHRY and SYGVKD. Trimming pared 4 bases from V and 5 bases from J, leaving 11 bases between. The CDR3 runs 13 residues. The DNA of the CDR3 is TGTGCCATCAGTGGGGCAGGCCCAACTGAAGCTTTCTTT. Its protein is CAISGAGPTEAFF.

The CDR3 spells CASSPMGGTSTDTQYF. The CDR3 DNA follows: TGTGCCAGCAGTCCTATGGGGGGTACTAGCACAGATACGCAGTATTTT. This chain uses TRBV9 with TRBJ2-3, with D perhaps matching TRBD2 (6 bases). The CDR3 extends over 16 amino acids. The germline V gene encodes CDR1 SGDLS and CDR2 YYNGEE. With 5 bases removed from V and 0 bases from J, the gap between germline ends came to 16 bases.

This clone has a single count. The J gene is TRBJ2-3, the V gene TRBV6-5; TRBD2 aligns across 9 bases. The germline CDR1 and CDR2 sequences are MNHEY and SVGAGI. The CDR3 has 14 residues. V gave up 5 bases and J gave up 5 bases; unmatched junction bases: 5. The CDR3 nucleotides read TGTGCCAGCAGTCTGGGACTAGCAAAAGATACGCAGTATTTT. Residues: CASSLGLAKDTQYF.

V is TRBV9 and J is TRBJ2-5, with D possibly matching TRBD2 (6 bases). Germline CDR1 is SGDLS and CDR2 is YYNGEE. CDR3 length: 15 residues. Trimming shortened V by 0 bases and J by 5 bases, and 14 bases separated the two germline ends. CDR3 loop: CASSVGAGLGETQYF. The CDR3 coding sequence is TGTGCCAGCAGCGTAGGTGCGGGGTTGGGGGAGACCCAGTACTTC. Based on the CDR3 plus reference TRBV9 and TRBJ2-5, the full variable domain is DSGVTQTPKHLITATGQRVTLRCSPRSGDLSVYWYQQSLDQGLQFLIQYYNGEERAKGNILERFSAQQFPDLHSELNLSSLELGDSALYFCASSVGAGLGETQYFGPGTRLLVL.

This chain connects TRBV5-1 to TRBJ2-3; D remains ambiguous. Germline V CDR1 and CDR2: SGHRS, YFSETQ. There are 14 residues in the CDR3. The V end was cut by 5 bases, the J end by 2 bases, with 12 bases between. DNA for the CDR3: TGCGCCAGCAGGAGTTTTTCCCTCACAGATACGCAGTATTTT. Its translation is CASRSFSLTDTQYF.

The rearrangement links TRBV3-1 (or the pseudogene TRBV3-2) to TRBJ1-1, with TRBD1 as a possible D gene (6 bases). V dropped 2 bases and J dropped 1 base, with 11 bases sitting between them. This CDR3 region has 15 residues. Germline V CDR1 and CDR2: LGHDT, YNNKEL (reference sequence). This chain's CDR3 is CASSQNRAPNTEAFF. The CDR3 nucleotides read TGTGCCAGCAGCCAAAACAGGGCCCCGAACACTGAAGCTTTCTTT.

This sequence joins TRBV5-1 and TRBJ2-1; D possibly corresponds to TRBD2 (6 bases). This CDR3 has 17 amino acids. Deletions cut 4 bases from V and 0 bases from J, with 17 bases between. Germline CDR1 reads SGHRS; CDR2 reads YFSETQ. The CDR3 here is CASSLRPGGSSYNEQFF. CDR3 bases: TGCGCCAGCAGCCTAAGACCCGGAGGGAGCTCCTACAATGAGCAGTTCTTC.

The chain employs TRBV18 and TRBJ1-6; possible D gene TRBD1, 6 bases. The germline V gene has CDR1 KGHSH and CDR2 LQKENI. The CDR3 sequence is 14 residues long. Trimming removed 6 bases from V and 4 bases from J, with 10 bases in between. CDR3 sequence: CASSRQDYNSPLHF. The CDR3 DNA sequence: TGTGCCAGCTCGCGACAGGATTATAATTCACCCCTCCACTTT.

The V gene is TRBV7-3, the J gene TRBJ2-1; 16 nucleotides agree with TRBD2. The CDR3 contains 18 residues. Germline trimming cut 3 bases from V and 4 bases from J; bases unmatched to any gene: 6. The germline CDR1 and CDR2 sequences are SGHTA and FQGTGA. The CDR3 spells CASSFPGLAGGPYNEQFF. The CDR3 coding sequence is TGTGCCAGCAGCTTCCCGGGACTAGCGGGAGGGCCGTACAATGAGCAGTTCTTC. Combining the CDR3 with reference TRBV7-3 and TRBJ2-1 gives the whole variable domain GAGVSQTPSNKVTEKGKYVELRCDPISGHTALYWYRQSLGQGPEFLIYFQGTGAADDSGLPNDRFFAVRPEGSVSTLKIQRTERGDSAVYLCASSFPGLAGGPYNEQFFGPGTRLTVL.

A few counts support this clone. This chain joins TRBV3-1 (or the pseudogene TRBV3-2) and TRBJ2-7, with 8 bases that match TRBD2. CDR1 and CDR2 (germline): LGHDT, YNNKEL (reference sequence). V gave up 2 bases and J gave up 3 bases; unmatched junction bases: 9. The CDR3 runs to 16 residues. This chain's CDR3 is CASSQLPGREGYEQYF. The DNA of the CDR3 is TGTGCCAGCAGCCAACTCCCCGGACGGGAGGGCTACGAGCAGTACTTC.

The rearrangement links TRBV19 to TRBJ1-5; D not certain. Germline lookup yields CDR1 LNHDA and CDR2 SQIVND (reference sequence). With 3 bases removed from V and 5 bases from J, the gap between germline ends came to 5 bases. This CDR3 region has 12 residues. CDR3 DNA: TGTGCCAGTAGTATCGAGGATCAGCCCCAGCATTTT. Its translation: CASSIEDQPQHF.

The V gene is TRBV6-1, the J gene TRBJ2-7; perhaps TRBD1 as D (6 bases). V shed 2 bases and J shed 2 bases, with 16 bases lying between them. This CDR3 contains 16 residues. Germline V lookup: CDR1 MNHNS, CDR2 SASEGT. CDR3 loop: CASSEWGRLPTYEQYF. The CDR3 nucleotides are TGTGCCAGCAGTGAATGGGGGCGACTACCAACCTACGAGCAGTACTTC.

This chain uses TRBV19 with TRBJ2-1, with a possible D match to TRBD2 (5 bases). CDR3 size: 12 residues. Germline V CDR1 and CDR2: LNHDA, SQIVND (reference sequence). V was cut by 5 bases and J by 7 bases, with 9 bases left in between. The CDR3 DNA sequence: TGTGCCAGTAGTGCCCGGGAAAATGAGCAGTTCTTC. The encoded protein is CASSARENEQFF. The variable domain in full, completed from reference TRBV19 and TRBJ2-1, reads DGGITQSPKYLFRKEGQNVTLSCEQNLNHDAMYWYRQDPGQGLRLIYYSQIVNDFQKGDIAEGYSVSREKKESFPLTVTSAQKNPTAFYLCASSARENEQFFGPGTRLTVL.

The chain combines TRBV14 with TRBJ2-7, with D possibly matching TRBD1 (7 bases). Germline V gene sequence: CDR1 SGHDN, CDR2 FVKESK. Trimming removed 4 bases from V and 3 bases from J, with 16 bases in between. This CDR3 comprises 15 residues. Here the CDR3 reads CASSPLRGAGYEQYF. CDR3 nucleotide sequence: TGTGCCAGCAGCCCACTCAGGGGGGCCGGCTACGAGCAGTACTTC.